This TCR beta chain was captured by sequencing in a study of prognosis after radiotherapy for stage I lung cancer. Using two-round multiplex PCR, the authors amplified TCR beta CDR3 from genomic DNA. Amplification in first-round PCR relied on primers specific to each TRBV and TRBJ gene. TCRdb analysed the multiplex PCR reads with MiXCR anew, one entry per CDR3 protein. The sample yields about 59,000 distinct CDR3 sequences, 26% seen once. Per germline, CDR1 PRHDT and CDR2 FYEKMQ (reference sequence). The CDR3 sequence is 15 residues long. Trimming pared 1 base from V and 1 base from J, leaving 11 bases between. This clonotype was observed at least ten times.

The rearrangement uses TRBV13 and TRBJ2-7, with TRBD1 as a possible D gene (6 bases). This clonotype originated in a donor aged 50 or older with non-small cell lung cancer. Sequences were derived from PBMCs, sampled before or after stereotactic body radiation therapy (not recorded which). Written as DNA, the CDR3 is TGTGCCAGCAGCTTAGCCGGGACACCATCCTACGAGCAGTACTTC. Translated: CASSLAGTPSYEQYF.